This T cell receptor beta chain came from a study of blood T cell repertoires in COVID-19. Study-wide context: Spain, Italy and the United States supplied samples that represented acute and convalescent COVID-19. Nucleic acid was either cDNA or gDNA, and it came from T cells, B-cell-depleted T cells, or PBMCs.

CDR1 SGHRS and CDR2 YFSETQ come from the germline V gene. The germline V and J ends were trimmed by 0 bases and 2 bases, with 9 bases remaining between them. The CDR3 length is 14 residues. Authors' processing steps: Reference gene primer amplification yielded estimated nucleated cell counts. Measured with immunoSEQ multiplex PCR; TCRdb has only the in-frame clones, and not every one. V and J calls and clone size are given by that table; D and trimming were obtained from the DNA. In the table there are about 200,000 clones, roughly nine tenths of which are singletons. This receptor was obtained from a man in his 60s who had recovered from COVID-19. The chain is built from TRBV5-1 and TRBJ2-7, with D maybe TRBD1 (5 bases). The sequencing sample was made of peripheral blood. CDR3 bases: TGCGCCAGCAGCTTGGGACAGCAGCCCTACGAGCAGTACTTC. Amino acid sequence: CASSLGQQPYEQYF.